These T cell receptor beta chains were read from a single sample in a study of blood T cells in healthy people across ages. Each CDR3 protein gets one entry after TCRdb re-called the 5' RACE reads with MiXCR. Altogether about 590,000 distinct CDR3 sequences are present, roughly 31% being singletons, with the ten largest covering 15% to 17%. Sequencing was done on a sample of blood. The source is a woman older than 75 in good health. Both conserved end residues are part of each CDR3. Each record gives: clone size, D gene, V gene, J gene, CDR3 protein, CDR3 DNA. The D gene is left open where the match is weak. A row's size may be missing; if present it is once, few, many or a size class.

-	TRBD1	TRBV27	TRBJ1-4	CAGIVTGAANEKLFF	TGTGCCGGCATTGTAACAGGGGCAGCTAATGAAAAACTGTTTTTT
-	-	TRBV2	TRBJ1-1	CASSEALLGANTEAFF	TGTGCCAGCAGTGAAGCCCTATTGGGGGCGAACACTGAAGCTTTCTTT
many	TRBD2	TRBV10-3	TRBJ2-1	CAIRIGAGGGDEQFF	TGTGCCATCAGAATAGGAGCGGGGGGAGGAGATGAGCAGTTCTTC
many	TRBD1	TRBV7-3	TRBJ1-1	CASSLTGTGDTEAFF	TGTGCCAGCAGCTTAACCGGGACAGGGGACACTGAAGCTTTCTTT
many	-	TRBV3-1	TRBJ2-7	CASSGNIGAVGEQYF	TGTGCCAGCAGCGGGAACATCGGGGCAGTGGGCGAGCAGTACTTC
-	-	TRBV7-2	TRBJ1-1	CASSLGAGYSEAFF	TGTGCCAGCAGCTTAGGTGCAGGGTATAGTGAAGCTTTCTTT
many	-	TRBV10-3	TRBJ2-3	CAIKRDTDTQYF	TGTGCCATCAAGAGGGACACAGATACGCAGTATTTT
many	-	TRBV30	TRBJ2-3	CASDYRTDTQYF	TGTGCCAGCGACTACCGCACAGATACGCAGTATTTT
-	TRBD1	TRBV14	TRBJ2-7	CASSQDQGRGRMYEQYF	TGTGCCAGCAGCCAAGATCAGGGCAGGGGGCGCATGTACGAGCAGTACTTC
-	-	TRBV7-6	TRBJ1-5	CASSPMGHNSNQPQHF	TGTGCCAGCAGCCCAATGGGACACAATAGCAATCAGCCCCAGCATTTT
few	-	TRBV9	TRBJ1-4	CASSPSTFEKLFF	TGTGCCAGCAGCCCGAGCACCTTCGAAAAACTGTTTTTT
-	-	TRBV28	TRBJ2-7	CASSDRRIYEQYF	TGTGCCAGCAGTGACAGGAGGATCTACGAGCAGTACTTC
few	-	TRBV9	TRBJ1-1	CASSARPSTEAFF	TGTGCCAGCAGCGCGAGACCCAGCACTGAAGCTTTCTTT
many	-	TRBV5-6	TRBJ2-1	CASSLDFGEQFF	TGTGCCAGCAGCTTGGATTTCGGTGAGCAGTTCTTC
many	TRBD1	TRBV20-1	TRBJ2-7	CSAEDRGGAYEQYF	TGCAGTGCTGAAGACAGGGGGGGAGCGTACGAGCAGTACTTC
-	TRBD1	TRBV2	TRBJ1-5	CASSRGRSGNQPQHF	TGTGCCAGCAGCAGGGGGCGATCAGGTAATCAGCCCCAGCATTTT
many	-	TRBV9	TRBJ2-1	CASSALRSTNEQFF	TGTGCCAGCAGCGCCCTCCGGTCGACAAATGAGCAGTTCTTC
many	-	TRBV20-1	TRBJ1-1	CSAIKNTRGEAFF	TGCAGTGCTATTAAAAACACAAGGGGTGAAGCTTTCTTT
-	TRBD1	TRBV5-1	TRBJ2-7	CASSLDTGGGLYEQYF	TGCGCCAGCAGCTTGGATACAGGGGGCGGTCTCTACGAGCAGTACTTC
-	-	TRBV15	TRBJ2-7	CTTSRDVSYEQYF	TGTACCACCAGCAGAGATGTATCCTACGAGCAGTACTTC
few	-	TRBV6-1	TRBJ1-6	CASSDPIYNSPLHF	TGTGCCAGCAGTGACCCTATCTATAATTCACCCCTCCACTTT
-	TRBD1	TRBV3-1	TRBJ1-2	CASSRVTGQSGYTF	TGTGCCAGCAGTCGTGTGACAGGGCAGAGTGGCTACACCTTC
many	-	TRBV11-2	TRBJ2-6	CASSPRWGASGANVLTF	TGTGCCAGCAGCCCCCGGTGGGGGGCTTCAGGGGCCAACGTCCTGACTTTC
-	-	TRBV28	TRBJ1-2	CASSFTPRQAREGYTF	TGTGCCAGCAGTTTCACCCCGAGACAGGCCCGGGAAGGCTACACCTTC
few	-	TRBV12-3/TRBV12-4	TRBJ2-5	CASSLKRQTQYF	TGTGCCAGCAGTTTAAAGAGGCAGACCCAGTACTTC
many	-	TRBV9	TRBJ2-1	CASSESSGIEQFF	TGTGCCAGCAGCGAGAGCTCGGGGATTGAGCAGTTCTTC
-	-	TRBV7-2	TRBJ1-2	CASSSRQNYGYTF	TGTGCCAGCAGCTCGAGACAAAACTATGGCTACACCTTC